These 28 T cell receptor beta chains were all obtained from the same sample, sequenced in a study of T cells and Merkel cell carcinoma outcomes. The table came from immunoSEQ multiplex PCR; TCRdb's copy has only in-frame clones and leaves some out. The data show 2,000 or so clones, more than 70% seen once. Sequencing input: tumor tissue from Merkel cell carcinoma. All receptors come from a human donor with Merkel cell carcinoma.

The chain couples TRBV11-3 to TRBJ2-3; D is undetermined. V was pared by 5 bases and J by 6 bases, with 15 bases between. This CDR3 contains 14 residues. The germline V gene has CDR1 SGHNT and CDR2 YENEEA. The CDR3 loop reads CASSPYPDPDTQYF. CDR3 nucleotide sequence: TGTGCCAGCAGCCCTTATCCGGATCCTGATACGCAGTATTTT.

The chain is built from TRBV6-1 and TRBJ2-1; weak D call: TRBD2 (7 bases). Germline V gene lookup returns CDR1 MNHNS and CDR2 SASEGT. This CDR3 is 15 amino acids long. V was trimmed by 5 bases and J by 3 bases, leaving 14 bases between them. CDR3 sequence (DNA): TGTGCCAGCAGTCACGGGGGGCTCAGCTACAATGAGCAGTTCTTC. Translating gives CASSHGGLSYNEQFF.

The chain employs TRBV7-9 and TRBJ1-3; D not certain. Trimming took off 1 base at V and 0 bases at J, with 10 bases between the two ends. Germline lookup yields CDR1 SEHNR and CDR2 FQNEAQ (reference sequence). The CDR3 is made up of 16 amino acids. As DNA, the CDR3 is TGTGCCAGCAGCTTAGAAGGACTGAACTCTGGAAACACCATATATTTT. This sequence encodes CASSLEGLNSGNTIYF.

The genes are TRBV6-6 and TRBJ1-5, with 7 bases aligning to TRBD1. The CDR3 extends over 14 amino acids. The germline gives CDR1 MNHNY, CDR2 SVGAGI (reference sequence). V gave up 7 bases and J gave up 7 bases; unmatched junction bases: 10. CDR3 sequence reads: CASNSGTASQPQHF. The CDR3 DNA sequence: TGTGCCAGCAATTCCGGGACAGCAAGCCAGCCCCAGCATTTT.

The chain combines TRBV6-5 with TRBJ1-1; no reliable D call. Trimming shortened V by 6 bases and J by 1 base, and 6 bases separated the two germline ends. This CDR3 contains 12 residues. In germline, CDR1 is MNHEY, CDR2 SVGAGI. The CDR3 DNA is TGTGCCAGCAGACGGGCGAACACTGAAGCTTTCTTT. It yields the protein CASRRANTEAFF.

The chain employs TRBV6-5 and TRBJ2-1, with 8 nucleotides matching TRBD2. Germline lookup yields CDR1 MNHEY and CDR2 SVGAGI. The CDR3 has 12 residues. Losses at the gene ends were 3 bases for V and 10 bases for J; bases not matched to a gene: 2. The CDR3 sequence: CASSYTSGEQFF. CDR3 DNA sequence: TGTGCCAGCAGTTATACTAGCGGAGAGCAGTTCTTC.

A single count supports this clone. This chain joins TRBV5-1 and TRBJ2-3, with D possibly matching TRBD2 (6 bases). V was clipped by 5 bases and J by 2 bases, with 24 bases between them. Germline CDR1 reads SGHRS; CDR2 reads YFSETQ. This CDR3 has 18 residues. In nucleotides, the CDR3 is TGCGCCAGCAGTCTTAGCGGTTTATCATCTCACCCCACAGATACGCAGTATTTT. Translated, it gives CASSLSGLSSHPTDTQYF. Supplemented by reference TRBV5-1 and TRBJ2-3, the full variable domain reads KAGVTQTPRYLIKTRGQQVTLSCSPISGHRSVSWYQQTPGQGLQFLFEYFSETQRNKGNFPGRFSGRQFSNSRSEMNVSTLELGDSALYLCASSLSGLSSHPTDTQYFGPGTRLTVL.

The V gene is TRBV7-9, the J gene TRBJ1-1; no definite D call. CDR1 is SEHNR, CDR2 FQNEAQ, per germline (reference sequence). The CDR3 is made up of 12 amino acids. Trimming took 1 base from V and 11 from J, leaving 11 bases between them. DNA of the CDR3: TGTGCCAGCAGCTTAGGGCAGGCCAAGGCTTTCTTT. The encoded protein is CASSLGQAKAFF. The full variable domain, with the rest looked up from reference TRBV7-9 and TRBJ1-1, is DTGVSQNPRHKITKRGQNVTFRCDPISEHNRLYWYRQTLGQGPEFLTYFQNEAQLEKSRLLSDRFSAERPKGSFSTLEIQRTEQGDSAMYLCASSLGQAKAFFGQGTRLTVV.

The J gene is TRBJ1-2, the V gene TRBV6-6; D perhaps matches TRBD1 (5 bases). This CDR3 is 14 amino acids long. In germline, CDR1 is MNHNY, CDR2 SVGAGI (reference sequence). V was trimmed by 7 bases and J by 3 bases, leaving 15 bases between them. The CDR3 here is CASNFGGEDYGYTF. CDR3 DNA sequence: TGTGCCAGCAACTTTGGGGGGGAGGACTATGGCTACACCTTC.

V usage is TRBV27 and J usage is TRBJ1-2, with 8 bases fitting TRBD1. The CDR3 sequence is 15 residues long. Germline lookup yields CDR1 MNHEY and CDR2 SMNVEV (reference sequence). V was pared by 0 bases and J by 7 bases, with 7 bases of the junction left unmatched. The CDR3 coding sequence is TGTGCCAGCAGTTTATCCCGGACAGGGTTGCGTGGCTACACCTTC. Amino acids: CASSLSRTGLRGYTF.

The chain joins TRBV9 to TRBJ1-1; D call uncertain. CDR1 and CDR2 from the germline V gene are SGDLS and YYNGEE. This CDR3 is 16 amino acids long. V was pared by 0 bases and J by 7 bases, with 19 bases between. The CDR3 here is CASSVVSLGGSLEAFF. The CDR3 DNA is TGTGCCAGCAGCGTAGTTTCCCTCGGCGGGTCCCTTGAAGCTTTCTTT.

J is TRBJ1-1 and V is TRBV19; 10 nucleotides agree with TRBD1. The germline gives CDR1 LNHDA, CDR2 SQIVND (reference sequence). The ends lost 2 bases at V and 1 base at J; junction bases unmatched: 7. CDR3 length equals 17 residues. CDR3 sequence (DNA): TGTGCCAGTAGTATATTGGGGACAGGGGTCGGGAACACTGAAGCTTTCTTT. Protein: CASSILGTGVGNTEAFF.

This chain links TRBV6-6 with TRBJ2-3; TRBD2 agrees at 9 bases. Per germline, CDR1 MNHNY and CDR2 SVGAGI (reference sequence). This CDR3 is 15 amino acids long. The junction had 4 bases not matched to a gene; V was cut back by 3 bases and J by 3 bases. The CDR3 DNA reads TGTGCCAGCAGTTATAGCGGGAGCGAAACAGATACGCAGTATTTT. Encoded protein: CASSYSGSETDTQYF.

The chain couples TRBV11-2 to TRBJ1-3, with no clear D. The CDR3 spans 17 residues. CDR1 is SGHAT and CDR2 is FQNNGV in the germline V gene. Trimming cost V 5 bases and J 1 base, with 18 bases left between them. The CDR3 loop reads CASSLRDSVGSGNTIYF. In DNA form, the CDR3 reads TGTGCCAGCAGCCTAAGAGACTCGGTCGGGTCTGGAAACACCATATATTTT. Combining the CDR3 with reference TRBV11-2 and TRBJ1-3 gives the whole variable domain EAGVAQSPRYKIIEKRQSVAFWCNPISGHATLYWYQQILGQGPKLLIQFQNNGVVDDSQLPKDRFSAERLKGVDSTLKIQPAKLEDSAVYLCASSLRDSVGSGNTIYFGEGSWLTVV.

This clone was counted a single time. The J gene is TRBJ2-2, the V gene TRBV6-1; 7 nucleotides agree with TRBD2. Germline V gene lookup returns CDR1 MNHNS and CDR2 SASEGT. This CDR3 region has 15 residues. The V gene end was trimmed by 5 bases and the J gene end by 4 bases; junction bases not matched to a gene: 7. CDR3 nucleotide sequence: TGTGCCAGCAGTATAAAGCGGGACCTCACCGGGGAGCTGTTTTTT. Translating it yields CASSIKRDLTGELFF.

The table lists this clone with a few counts. V and J are TRBV25-1 and TRBJ1-1; maybe TRBD1 (5 bases). There are 13 residues in the CDR3. The germline CDR1 and CDR2 sequences are MGHDK and SYGVNS. The germline V and J ends were trimmed by 4 bases and 1 base, with 7 bases remaining between them. The CDR3 region has the DNA TGTGCCAGCAGTGTGGGGACGAACACTGAAGCTTTCTTT. Amino acid sequence: CASSVGTNTEAFF.

For this clone: One end of the junction is discordant with germline, which a read error may explain. The chain uses TRBV5-8 and TRBJ2-5; D might be TRBD2 (6 bases). Germline CDR1 reads SGHTS; CDR2 reads YDEGEE. The length of the CDR3 is 11 residues. The CDR3 coding sequence is TGTGCCAGCATCGCAGTGGGGGGAAAGCACTTC. Translating gives CASIAVGGKHF.

V usage is TRBV10-3 and J usage is TRBJ2-7; a weak D match, TRBD2 (5 bases). V was shortened by 8 bases and J by 2 bases, with 13 bases between the two germline ends. Germline values: CDR1 ENHRY, CDR2 SYGVKD. The CDR3 is 13 amino acids. The CDR3 loop is CAIGEIGAYEQYF. The CDR3 DNA reads TGTGCCATCGGGGAGATCGGGGCCTACGAGCAGTACTTC.

V is TRBV9 and J is TRBJ2-7; D is unclear. Germline loops: CDR1 SGDLS, CDR2 YYNGEE. The length of the CDR3 is 14 residues. V gave up 0 bases and J gave up 3 bases, with 10 bases separating them. DNA for the CDR3: TGTGCCAGCAGCGTAGTTGATGCAGGCTACGAGCAGTACTTC. It encodes CASSVVDAGYEQYF.

J is TRBJ2-1 and V is TRBV9; TRBD2 aligns across 9 bases. Trimming took 4 bases from V and 0 from J; bases not matched to a gene: 8. CDR1 is SGDLS, CDR2 YYNGEE, per germline. This CDR3 contains 17 residues. The CDR3 region has the DNA TGTGCCAGCAGCTCCACCGGGACTAGCTACTCCTACAATGAGCAGTTCTTC. It yields the protein CASSSTGTSYSYNEQFF. The full variable domain, in which reference TRBV9 and TRBJ2-1 provide the parts outside the CDR3, is DSGVTQTPKHLITATGQRVTLRCSPRSGDLSVYWYQQSLDQGLQFLIQYYNGEERAKGNILERFSAQQFPDLHSELNLSSLELGDSALYFCASSSTGTSYSYNEQFFGPGTRLTVL.

This chain joins TRBV7-3 and TRBJ1-1; perhaps TRBD1 as D (5 bases). This CDR3 has 15 residues. Germline V gene sequence: CDR1 SGHTA, CDR2 FQGTGA. The V end lost 2 bases, the J end lost 5 bases, and 15 bases lay between the germline ends. The CDR3 DNA reads as TGTGCCAGCAGCTTATTAGGGGATGGGAAAACTGAAGCTTTCTTT. It encodes CASSLLGDGKTEAFF.

There are a few counts of this clone. This CDR3 is also generated by other DNA sequences in the sample. This rearrangement joins TRBV10-2 to TRBJ1-2, with unresolved D. The CDR3 is made up of 14 amino acids. Trimming left V 1 base short and J 1 base short, with 7 bases between. CDR1 is WSHSY, CDR2 SAAADI, per germline. Here the CDR3 reads CASSEFRNNYGYTF. In DNA form, the CDR3 reads TGCGCCAGCAGTGAGTTTCGTAATAACTATGGCTACACCTTC.

The V call is TRBV2, the J call TRBJ1-5, with D tentatively TRBD1 (5 bases). This CDR3 is built from 13 residues. CDR1 is SNHLY and CDR2 is FYNNEI in the germline V gene. The V end lost 7 bases, the J end lost 2 bases, and 9 bases lay between the germline ends. The CDR3 loop is CASTRDRNQPQHF. The CDR3 DNA is TGTGCCAGCACCCGGGACCGCAATCAGCCCCAGCATTTT.

This clone has just one count. The rearrangement joins TRBV15 to TRBJ1-1, with D perhaps matching TRBD1 (5 bases). V shed 0 bases and J shed 1 base, with 18 bases lying between them. CDR3 length equals 18 residues. Germline CDR1 is LNHNV and CDR2 is YYDKDF (reference sequence). CDR3: CATSRELGASTRNTEAFF. The CDR3 coding sequence is TGTGCCACCAGCAGAGAGTTAGGGGCATCTACTCGGAACACTGAAGCTTTCTTT.

The rearrangement links TRBV29-1 to TRBJ2-3, with TRBD2 matching 7 bases. The CDR3 consists of 13 residues. CDR1 SQVTM and CDR2 ANQGSEA come from the germline V gene. The CDR3 nucleotides are TGCGGCACTAGCGCCACTAGCACAGATACGCAGTATTTT. Translation gives CGTSATSTDTQYF.

As concerns this clone: The sample carries other DNA sequences with the same CDR3. The chain employs TRBV11-3 and TRBJ2-4; the D gene is possibly TRBD2 (5 bases). The V and J ends lost 0 bases and 9 bases respectively, with 9 bases between them. The CDR3 is 13 residues long. Germline CDR1 and CDR2: SGHNT and YENEEA. The CDR3 DNA follows: TGTGCCAGCAGCTTAGATGACTATTCCATTCAGTACTTC. Its translation: CASSLDDYSIQYF.

This sequence joins TRBV2 and TRBJ1-4; possibly TRBD1 for D (6 bases). Germline V CDR1 and CDR2: SNHLY, FYNNEI. The V end lost 6 bases, the J end lost 0 bases, and 11 bases lay between the germline ends. The CDR3 loop spans 15 amino acids. The CDR3 nucleotides read TGTGCCAGCAGCGGGGACACCTCAACTAATGAAAAACTGTTTTTT. Protein: CASSGDTSTNEKLFF.

This clone was counted a few times. This rearrangement joins TRBV6-5 to TRBJ1-2; D ambiguous. Trimming removed 5 bases from V and 5 bases from J, with 6 bases in between. From germline, CDR1 is MNHEY and CDR2 SVGAGI. CDR3 length: 11 residues. CDR3 protein: CASSDRYGYTF. As DNA, the CDR3 is TGTGCCAGCAGTGACCGATATGGCTACACCTTC.